This T cell receptor (beta chain) is from a study of blood T cells in healthy people across ages. Total RNA amounts of at least 6 micrograms were extracted per sample. Per germline, CDR1 DFQATT and CDR2 SNEGSKA (reference sequence). The CDR3 is made up of 14 amino acids. The authors ran a second PCR of about 7 to 12 cycles using a sample-barcoded 5' primer and a J-beta primer mix. All samples yielded 3 million or more CDR3-containing paired-end reads. TCRdb recomputed calls from the 5' RACE reads with MiXCR, one row per CDR3 protein. The table includes 1,100,000 or so distinct CDR3 sequences, around 43% detected once.

What was sequenced was blood. The TCR comes from a woman aged 60-70 years in good health. The chain couples TRBV20-1 to TRBJ2-4, with D possibly matching TRBD2 (5 bases). The better agreement between TRBJ2-7 and the DNA end casts doubt on the J call. CDR3 residues: CSARGFLRTYEQYF. For the CDR3, the DNA is TGCAGTGCTCGGGGTTTTCTTCGGACCTACGAGCAGTACTTC.